These 23 T cell receptor beta chains were all obtained from the same sample, sequenced in a study of cytomegalovirus exposure and HLA in healthy donors. Both 60 Vbeta primers and 13 Jbeta primers went into the PCR. Clones were sequenced by immunoSEQ multiplex PCR, and TCRdb holds only the in-frame ones, with some missing. The sample has nearly 300,000 clones, 75% to 90% seen once. Sequencing was carried out using PBMCs. The source of these receptors is a man between 35 and 55 years old in good health and CMV-seropositive.

V and J are TRBV28 and TRBJ2-7; maybe TRBD2 (5 bases). The CDR3 has 11 residues. The V end lost 6 bases, the J end lost 7 bases, and 10 bases lay between the germline ends. CDR1 is MDHEN, CDR2 SYDVKM, per germline. The CDR3 nucleotides are TGTGCCAGCAGCCGAAGGAGGGAGCAGTACTTC. As protein: CASSRRREQYF.

The chain has TRBV7-6 and TRBJ2-2, with TRBD2 matching over 15 bases. The length of the CDR3 is 20 residues. CDR1 SGHVS and CDR2 FNYEAQ come from the germline V gene. V lost 6 bases to trimming and J lost 0 bases; unmatched junction nucleotides: 11. CDR3 coding DNA: TGTGCCAGCAGGGCGGGACTAGCGGGAGGCCCCCCTCCGAACACCGGGGAGCTGTTTTTT. Translated: CASRAGLAGGPPPNTGELFF.

The chain is built from TRBV19 and TRBJ2-1; 9 positions match TRBD2. There are 15 residues in the CDR3. CDR1 and CDR2 (germline): LNHDA, SQIVND (reference sequence). The V gene end was trimmed by 5 bases and the J gene end by 7 bases; junction bases not matched to a gene: 9. The CDR3 DNA reads TGTGCCAGTAGTCGCCCGCGGGAGGGTGATAATGAGCAGTTCTTC. Translation: CASSRPREGDNEQFF.

The J gene is TRBJ2-5, the V gene TRBV18; D ambiguous. Germline CDR1 reads KGHSH; CDR2 reads LQKENI. V was clipped by 2 bases and J by 5 bases, with 6 bases between them. CDR3 length equals 12 residues. The CDR3, as DNA: TGTGCCAGCTCACCAAATCGGGAGACCCAGTACTTC. Its translation is CASSPNRETQYF.

The rearrangement uses TRBV7-9 and TRBJ2-3; 8 bases agree with TRBD2. The CDR3 spans 15 residues. Germline-derived CDR1 and CDR2 are SEHNR and FQNEAQ (reference sequence). With V trimmed by 4 bases and J by 4 bases, 7 bases remained unmatched. The CDR3 region has the DNA TGTGCCAGCAGCTCAGGCGGGGGGAATCCAGATACGCAGTATTTT. It yields the protein CASSSGGGNPDTQYF.

This chain connects TRBV25-1 to TRBJ2-5; 7 nucleotides match TRBD1. This CDR3 contains 17 residues. CDR1 is MGHDK, CDR2 SYGVNS, per germline. V lost 1 base, J lost 0 bases, and 8 bases stayed unmatched. CDR3 sequence (DNA): TGTGCCAGCAGTGAATGGGAGTCCGACAGGGACCAAGAGACCCAGTACTTC. Amino acid sequence: CASSEWESDRDQETQYF.

This sequence joins TRBV27 and TRBJ2-7; TRBD2 matches 9 bases. The CDR3 is 17 amino acids. J lost 5 bases, V lost 6 bases, and 17 bases had no gene match. Germline V gene data show CDR1 as MNHEY and CDR2 as SMNVEV (reference sequence). The CDR3 region has the DNA TGTGCCAGCAGGGGCCTAGGTGCGGGAGGGAAAAGGGACGAGCAGTACTTC. As protein: CASRGLGAGGKRDEQYF.

The chain employs TRBV7-8 and TRBJ2-7; 9 nucleotides match TRBD2. The CDR3 is 15 amino acids. The V and J ends lost 5 bases and 3 bases, in that order; junction bases with no gene match: 8. Germline values: CDR1 SGHVS, CDR2 FQNEAQ. The CDR3 reads CASSQLAGSYYEQYF. The CDR3 DNA reads as TGTGCCAGCAGCCAACTAGCGGGCTCCTACTACGAGCAGTACTTC.

The rearrangement uses TRBV7-9 and TRBJ2-1, with D possibly TRBD2 on 5 matching bases. From germline, CDR1 is SEHNR and CDR2 FQNEAQ (reference sequence). CDR3 length: 18 residues. Deletions cut 2 bases from V and 0 bases from J, with 17 bases between. This CDR3 reads CASSLISGRGNSYNEQFF. In DNA form, the CDR3 reads TGTGCCAGCAGCTTAATCTCGGGCCGGGGTAACTCCTACAATGAGCAGTTCTTC.

The chain uses TRBV11-3 and TRBJ2-1; 9 bases agree with TRBD2. This CDR3 spans 17 amino acids. V gave up 5 bases and J gave up 5 bases; unmatched junction bases: 13. The germline V gene has CDR1 SGHNT and CDR2 YENEEA. This chain's CDR3 is CASSQLNLAGGDNEQFF. The CDR3 DNA reads TGTGCCAGCAGCCAGTTAAACCTCGCGGGAGGGGACAATGAGCAGTTCTTC.

The V gene is TRBV7-3, the J gene TRBJ2-7; D is uncertain. V was clipped by 0 bases and J by 0 bases, with 9 bases between them. Germline V lookup: CDR1 SGHTA, CDR2 FQGTGA. The CDR3 covers 15 residues. CDR3 residues: CASSLTPGNSYEQYF. DNA for the CDR3: TGTGCCAGCAGCTTAACGCCAGGAAACTCCTACGAGCAGTACTTC. The full variable domain, in which reference TRBV7-3 and TRBJ2-7 provide the parts outside the CDR3, is GAGVSQTPSNKVTEKGKYVELRCDPISGHTALYWYRQSLGQGPEFLIYFQGTGAADDSGLPNDRFFAVRPEGSVSTLKIQRTERGDSAVYLCASSLTPGNSYEQYFGPGTRLTVT.

This clone was observed a handful of times. V is TRBV11-1 and J is TRBJ2-1; a possible D gene is TRBD2 (5 bases). The CDR3 length is 13 residues. The V gene's germline CDR1 is SGHAT and CDR2 FQDESV (reference sequence). Trimming pared 1 base from V and 8 bases from J, leaving 9 bases between. The DNA for the CDR3 is TGTGCCAGCAGCTTAGGCCGGGGAGATGAGCAGTTCTTC. Its protein is CASSLGRGDEQFF.

The V gene is TRBV30, the J gene TRBJ2-7, with 7 bases that match TRBD1. From germline, CDR1 is GTSNPN and CDR2 SVGIG (reference sequence). The CDR3 contains 14 residues. The V gene end was trimmed by 3 bases and the J gene end by 0 bases; junction bases not matched to a gene: 5. The CDR3 DNA is TGTGCCTGGAGCGGGACAGAGCCCTCCTACGAGCAGTACTTC. Protein product: CAWSGTEPSYEQYF.

CDR3 amino acids: CASRPYDSNQPQHF. The CDR3 DNA follows: TGTGCCAGCAGGCCCTATGATAGCAATCAGCCCCAGCATTTT. The genes are TRBV28 and TRBJ1-5; D unclear. The CDR3 extends over 14 amino acids. Between the trimmed V and J ends, which lost 6 bases and 0 bases, there was a span of 9 bases. Germline CDR1 and CDR2: MDHEN and SYDVKM.

This clone has only a few counts. The chain recombines TRBV4-3 with TRBJ2-3; no definite D call. Between the trimmed V and J ends, which lost 0 bases and 10 bases, there was a span of 11 bases. This CDR3 has 13 residues. Looked up from germline, CDR1 is LGHNA and CDR2 is YSLEER. The CDR3 sequence is CASSQDHATAQYF. The DNA for the CDR3 is TGCGCCAGCAGCCAAGATCACGCTACGGCGCAGTATTTT.

V and J are TRBV5-1 and TRBJ1-3; possibly TRBD1 for D (6 bases). Germline CDR1 is SGHRS and CDR2 is YFSETQ. Trimming removed 4 bases at V and 2 bases at J, with 13 bases between. CDR3 length: 15 amino acids. The CDR3 is CASSPSGVAGNTIYF. Written as DNA, the CDR3 is TGCGCCAGCAGCCCATCAGGGGTGGCTGGAAACACCATATATTTT.

The J gene is TRBJ1-3, the V gene TRBV5-1, with D possibly matching TRBD1 (6 bases). CDR3 length equals 16 residues. Trimming removed 1 base at V and 3 bases at J, with 14 bases between. The germline CDR1 and CDR2 sequences are SGHRS and YFSETQ. In DNA, the CDR3 is TGCGCCAGCAGCTTGACCGCGGGGGCTATTGGAAACACCATATATTTT. Its translation is CASSLTAGAIGNTIYF.

As concerns this clone: Other nucleotide sequences from this sample produce the same CDR3. This rearrangement joins TRBV6-5 to TRBJ1-5; TRBD1 might be the D (6 bases). The CDR3 consists of 13 residues. Per germline, CDR1 MNHEY and CDR2 SVGAGI. Trimming stripped 3 bases from V and 5 bases from J, with 8 bases between. The CDR3 sequence: CASSYNRDQPQHF. The CDR3 DNA reads as TGTGCCAGCAGTTATAACAGGGATCAGCCCCAGCATTTT.

The chain is built from TRBV7-6 and TRBJ1-5; 9 bases line up with TRBD1. Trimming cost V 1 base and J 1 base; bases outside gene matches: 14. This CDR3 region has 20 residues. Germline CDR1 reads SGHVS; CDR2 reads FNYEAQ. CDR3 amino acids: CASSLDVGTGPHISNQPQHF. The CDR3 DNA reads as TGTGCCAGCAGCTTAGATGTCGGGACAGGGCCGCACATAAGCAATCAGCCCCAGCATTTT.

The gene calls are TRBV28 and TRBJ2-4; TRBD2 is a possible D gene (6 bases). Germline assignment: CDR1 MDHEN and CDR2 SYDVKM. Trimming shortened V by 4 bases and J by 0 bases, and 10 bases separated the two germline ends. The CDR3 is 15 amino acids. The CDR3 nucleotides read TGTGCCAGCAGTTCACTAGCACTAGCCAAAAACATTCAGTACTTC. Protein: CASSSLALAKNIQYF.

The chain joins TRBV19 to TRBJ1-3, with 7 bases that match TRBD1. With V trimmed by 5 bases and J by 3 bases, 16 bases remained unmatched. There are 18 residues in the CDR3. Germline V CDR1 and CDR2: LNHDA, SQIVND (reference sequence). Written as DNA, the CDR3 is TGTGCCAGTAGTCCGAGCGGACCCCTGGCAGGGGGTGGAAACACCATATATTTT. Protein: CASSPSGPLAGGGNTIYF.

V is TRBV14 and J is TRBJ2-3; TRBD2 agrees at 10 bases. V lost 2 bases, J lost 3 bases, and 8 bases stayed unmatched. Germline loops: CDR1 SGHDN, CDR2 FVKESK. The CDR3 totals 17 residues. In DNA, the CDR3 is TGTGCCAGCAGCCAATTAATGGGACTAGCGACGACAGATACGCAGTATTTT. The encoded protein is CASSQLMGLATTDTQYF.

J is TRBJ2-2 and V is TRBV6-5; perhaps TRBD2 as D (6 bases). The CDR3 length is 15 residues. The V end was cut by 0 bases, the J end by 7 bases, with 12 bases between. Per germline, CDR1 MNHEY and CDR2 SVGAGI. For the CDR3, the DNA is TGTGCCAGCAGTTACTCGAAGGAGGGTATCGGGGAGCTGTTTTTT. Residues: CASSYSKEGIGELFF.